These 11 T cell receptor beta chains were sequenced from one sample in a study of CD8 T cells in Susac syndrome. The RNA, roughly 0.5 to 1 ug, was put through reverse transcription using random hexamers. TCRdb independently ran MiXCR on the immunoSEQ multiplex PCR reads; one entry per CDR3 protein. The sample comprises 130,000 to 150,000 distinct CDR3 sequences, roughly 94% of which are singletons, and roughly 0.083% rests with the top ten. The sequenced sample consisted of CD4+ T cells from PBMCs. These receptors all come from a human donor in good health.

The V and J genes are TRBV25-1 and TRBJ2-5, with TRBD2 matching 9 bases. The CDR3 has 17 residues. The V gene's germline CDR1 is MGHDK and CDR2 SYGVNS. Trimming at V came to 3 bases and at J to 3 bases, leaving 11 bases not matched to a gene. CDR3 nucleotide sequence: TGTGCCAGCAGTGATCCTCACAATAGCGGGAGCGAAGAGACCCAGTACTTC. It is translated as CASSDPHNSGSEETQYF. The full variable domain, completed using reference TRBV25-1 and TRBJ2-5, is EADIYQTPRYLVIGTGKKITLECSQTMGHDKMYWYQQDPGMELHLIHYSYGVNSTEKGDLSSESTVSRIRTEHFPLTLESARPSHTSQYLCASSDPHNSGSEETQYFGPGTRLLVL.

The chain recombines TRBV12-3 or TRBV12-4 with TRBJ2-7, with 9 nucleotides matching TRBD1. There are 13 residues in the CDR3. Trimming took 6 bases from V and 5 from J; bases not matched to a gene: 5. CDR3 residues: CASSRTGEDEQYF. In DNA, the CDR3 is TGTGCCAGCAGCCGGACAGGGGAAGACGAGCAGTACTTC.

V and J are TRBV2 and TRBJ2-5; TRBD2 might be the D (7 bases). The CDR3 covers 17 residues. V lost 7 bases and J lost 5, with 26 bases in between. The germline V gene has CDR1 SNHLY and CDR2 FYNNEI. The CDR3 sequence: CASTVRAGAPTAETQYF. Written as DNA, the CDR3 is TGTGCCAGCACCGTACGGGCGGGGGCTCCCACTGCGGAGACCCAGTACTTC.

The genes are TRBV20-1 and TRBJ1-4; D may be TRBD1 (5 bases). V shed 3 bases and J shed 7 bases, with 18 bases lying between them. Germline-derived CDR1 and CDR2 are DFQATT and SNEGSKA (reference sequence). The CDR3 totals 15 residues. In DNA form, the CDR3 reads TGCAGTGCTAGGGGGGGAACGGGGAGAAGTGAAAAACTGTTTTTT. Translated, it gives CSARGGTGRSEKLFF.

The CDR3 DNA reads TGTGCCAGCAGTGGACCTTTAGGACAGGTATCCTACGAGCAGTACTTC. Its translation: CASSGPLGQVSYEQYF. The chain uses TRBV12-3 or TRBV12-4 and TRBJ2-7; 7 bases match TRBD1. V lost 5 bases to trimming and J lost 1 base; unmatched junction nucleotides: 11. The CDR3 covers 16 residues.

The chain's CDR3 is CSGLAGGKYEQYF. As DNA, the CDR3 is TGCAGCGGGTTAGCGGGAGGGAAATACGAGCAGTACTTC. This rearrangement joins TRBV29-1 to TRBJ2-7, with 11 positions matching TRBD2. CDR3 size: 13 residues. Germline loops: CDR1 SQVTM, CDR2 ANQGSEA. Unmatched junction bases numbered 6, after V lost 7 bases and J lost 4 bases.

The CDR3 DNA reads as TGTGCCAGCAGCCAAGATGCCTGGGGTGGCTACACCTTC. This translates into CASSQDAWGGYTF. J is TRBJ1-2 and V is TRBV14, with D uncertain. Trimming stripped 0 bases from V and 7 bases from J, with 9 bases between. CDR1 and CDR2 from the germline V gene are SGHDN and FVKESK. The CDR3 length is 13 residues.

The chain couples TRBV7-9 to TRBJ2-7, with 10 bases that match TRBD2. Germline V gives CDR1 SEHNR, CDR2 FQNEAQ (reference sequence). V dropped 4 bases and J dropped 3; count of bases not matched to a gene: 6. The CDR3 is 15 residues long. Here the CDR3 reads CASSSLAGAGYEQYF. The CDR3 region has the DNA TGTGCCAGCAGCTCCCTAGCGGGAGCGGGCTACGAGCAGTACTTC.

The table lists this clonotype with a few counts. This chain uses TRBV20-1 with TRBJ1-1; D call uncertain. V was cut by 6 bases and J by 1 base, with 15 bases left in between. Germline assignment: CDR1 DFQATT and CDR2 SNEGSKA (reference sequence). The CDR3 loop spans 14 amino acids. The CDR3 sequence: CSASYNRGNTEAFF. In DNA form, the CDR3 reads TGCAGTGCCAGTTACAATCGCGGGAACACTGAAGCTTTCTTT.

In DNA, the CDR3 is TGCGCCAGCAGCTCTCAGGGGGATGAGCAGTTCTTC. Translated: CASSSQGDEQFF. The chain joins TRBV5-1 to TRBJ2-1, with 7 bases aligning to TRBD1. CDR1 and CDR2 (germline): SGHRS, YFSETQ. The junction had 2 bases not matched to a gene; V was cut back by 3 bases and J by 8 bases. This CDR3 region has 12 residues.

The V gene is TRBV15, the J gene TRBJ1-4; D is undetermined. Germline V gene sequence: CDR1 LNHNV, CDR2 YYDKDF (reference sequence). V was trimmed by 1 base and J by 7 bases, leaving 7 bases between them. The CDR3 has 13 amino acids. The CDR3 loop is CATSRAVGEKLFF. As DNA, the CDR3 is TGTGCCACCAGCAGAGCCGTGGGTGAAAAACTGTTTTTT. The variable domain in full, completed from reference TRBV15 and TRBJ1-4, reads DAMVIQNPRYQVTQFGKPVTLSCSQTLNHNVMYWYQQKSSQAPKLLFHYYDKDFNNEADTPDNFQSRRPNTSFCFLDIRSPGLGDTAMYLCATSRAVGEKLFFGSGTQLSVL.